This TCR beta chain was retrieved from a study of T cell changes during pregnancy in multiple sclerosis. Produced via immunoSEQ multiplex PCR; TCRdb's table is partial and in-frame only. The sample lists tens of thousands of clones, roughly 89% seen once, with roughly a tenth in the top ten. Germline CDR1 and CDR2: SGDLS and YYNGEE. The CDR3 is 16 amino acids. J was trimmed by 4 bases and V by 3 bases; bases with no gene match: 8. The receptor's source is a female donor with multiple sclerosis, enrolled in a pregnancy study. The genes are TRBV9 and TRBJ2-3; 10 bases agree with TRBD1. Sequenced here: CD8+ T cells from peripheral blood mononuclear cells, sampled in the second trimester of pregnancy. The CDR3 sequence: CASSGADRGSADTQYF. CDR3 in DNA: TGTGCCAGCAGCGGAGCGGACAGGGGGTCCGCAGATACGCAGTATTTT.